This T cell receptor beta chain was captured by sequencing in a study of cytomegalovirus exposure and HLA in healthy donors. Study summary: An earlier analysis identified 117 million unique TCR beta sequences in about 180 million T cells.

The PCR had 60 Vbeta and 13 Jbeta primers. Profiled with immunoSEQ multiplex PCR; TCRdb holds only in-frame clones, not every one. In total, the table holds roughly 60,000 clones. Whole-study results and caveats: The listing of 150 to 200 TCR beta chains classed them as cytomegalovirus-associated. CMV serostatus was the only immune exposure information that was available. Several of the most significant clusters appeared, in a later analysis, to be linked to common viral pathogens.

Notes on this clone: What it binds is not known.

With 4 bases clipped from V and 3 bases from J, the junction kept 5 bases outside the gene matches. The CDR3 is 14 residues long. The germline CDR1 and CDR2 sequences are SGDLS and YYNGEE. Sequencing was performed on PBMCs. This rearrangement joins TRBV9 to TRBJ2-7, with 9 bases matching TRBD2. This clonotype was obtained from a young woman in good health and CMV-seronegative. Written as DNA, the CDR3 is TGTGCCAGCAGCATTAGCGGGAGCGGCTACGAGCAGTACTTC. Protein product: CASSISGSGYEQYF.